This T cell receptor (beta chain) comes out of a study of blood T cell repertoires in COVID-19. On the study more broadly: There were acute and convalescent COVID-19 samples, and they came from the United States, Italy and Spain. Sources were T cells, B-cell-depleted T cells, or PBMCs; the material itself was cDNA or gDNA.

V dropped 0 bases and J dropped 1 base, with 9 bases sitting between them. Germline CDR1 is MNHNY and CDR2 is SVGAGI (reference sequence). This CDR3 has 15 residues. As originally analysed: How many nucleated cells were present was estimated from reference gene primer amplification. Only in-frame clones appear in the TCRdb table, and some are missing; sequencing was by immunoSEQ multiplex PCR. Clone size and V and J calls were adopted from that table, with D and trimming inferred from the DNA. Among under 350,000 clones listed, 85% to 90% were seen once. Sequencing was performed on peripheral blood. The rearrangement uses TRBV6-6 and TRBJ1-1; the D gene is possibly TRBD1 (5 bases). This sequence originates from a man aged 35-49 years with acute or convalescent COVID-19. CDR3 coding DNA: TGTGCCAGCAGTTACTCGGGGCCGGGGAACACTGAAGCTTTCTTT. This encodes CASSYSGPGNTEAFF.